The sequence of this T cell receptor (beta chain) was determined in a study of radiation and T cells in renal cell carcinoma. Time point in this sample: blood 4 weeks post-SBRT, at nephrectomy. As to treatment: 15 Gy SBRT to primary tumor, nephrectomy 4 weeks later. Nephrectomy followed 15 Gy stereotactic body radiation by 4 weeks. Of note for this clone: The antigen remains unidentified.

V was pared by 4 bases and J by 3 bases, with 23 bases between. Germline lookup yields CDR1 SGHRS and CDR2 YFSETQ. The CDR3 loop spans 17 amino acids. Broader study findings: From baseline, blood top tumor clonotypes peaked at 2 weeks post-radiation.

Profiling relied on immunoSEQ multiplex PCR, and the TCRdb table lists in-frame clones only, not all of them. The data show fewer than 200,000 clones, about 88% seen once. J is TRBJ2-7 and V is TRBV5-1, with D unclear. This sequence was found in a woman in her fifties or sixties with renal cell carcinoma. The sample in question was blood, obtained from a patient whose treatment included radiotherapy and nephrectomy. This chain's CDR3 is CASSPRSSSLVGYEQYF. CDR3 nucleotide sequence: TGCGCCAGCAGCCCGCGGTCATCCTCTTTAGTTGGCTACGAGCAGTACTTC.